Listed here are 30 T cell receptor beta chains from one sample, sequenced in a study of T-cell memory formation after mild COVID-19. TCRdb reanalysed the 5' RACE reads using MiXCR and keeps one entry per CDR3 protein. The data show roughly 250,000 distinct CDR3 sequences, approximately 16% seen once. Sequenced material: PBMCs or a T cell subset sorted from them (not recorded which). The source is a man in his late teens or twenties who had mild COVID-19 (a few samples of this study predate the infection). Cell type and time point are not known.

The V gene is TRBV7-2, the J gene TRBJ2-7, with 7 bases fitting TRBD1. The CDR3 spans 14 residues. V gave up 9 bases and J gave up 6 bases; unmatched junction bases: 14. Germline assignment: CDR1 SGHTA and CDR2 FQGNSA. For the CDR3, the DNA is TGTGCCAGTTCCACGACAGGGCAATCCCTCGAGCAGTACTTC. As protein: CASSTTGQSLEQYF.

Here the CDR3 reads CASSVGQSDTQYF. Here the CDR3 DNA reads TGTGCCAGCAGCGTAGGGCAGTCAGATACGCAGTATTTT. The chain has TRBV9 and TRBJ2-3, with unresolved D. CDR3 length: 13 amino acids. V lost 0 bases and J 4 bases, leaving 6 bases between the germline ends. Germline CDR1 reads SGDLS; CDR2 reads YYNGEE.

This clonotype has just a few counts. The V gene is TRBV7-8, the J gene TRBJ1-1, with a possible D match to TRBD1 (6 bases). CDR3 size: 15 residues. V was clipped by 7 bases and J by 1 base, with 16 bases between them. CDR1 SGHVS and CDR2 FQNEAQ come from the germline V gene. CDR3 nucleotides: TGTGCCAGCACCCCCGAGGGGACAACGAACACTGAAGCTTTCTTT. It yields the protein CASTPEGTTNTEAFF. Filled out from reference TRBV7-8 and TRBJ1-1, the complete variable domain reads GAGVSQSPRYKVAKRGQDVALRCDPISGHVSLFWYQQALGQGPEFLTYFQNEAQLDKSGLPSDRFFAERPEGSVSTLKIQRTQQEDSAVYLCASTPEGTTNTEAFFGQGTRLTVV.

This clonotype was detected only a few times. This sequence joins TRBV20-1 and TRBJ1-5; no reliable D call. Germline CDR1 DFQATT, CDR2 SNEGSKA (reference sequence). This CDR3 comprises 13 residues. The germline V and J ends were trimmed by 5 bases and 3 bases, with 11 bases remaining between them. The CDR3 protein is CSALAGVNQPQHF. In DNA form, the CDR3 reads TGCAGTGCTTTGGCCGGGGTCAATCAGCCCCAGCATTTT.

There are a few counts of this clonotype. The genes are TRBV4-3 and TRBJ2-7; 8 bases agree with TRBD1. The junction had 10 bases not matched to a gene; V was cut back by 0 bases and J by 3 bases. The CDR3 loop spans 17 amino acids. Germline loops: CDR1 LGHNA, CDR2 YSLEER. CDR3 sequence (DNA): TGCGCCAGCAGCCAAGATCGCTACAGGGGGATCGTCTACGAGCAGTACTTC. It specifies CASSQDRYRGIVYEQYF.

This rearrangement joins TRBV4-2 to TRBJ2-5; 14 bases align to TRBD2. CDR1 and CDR2 (germline): LGHNA, YNFKEQ. CDR3 length: 16 residues. The V segment lost 1 base and the J segment 5 bases; nucleotides outside the gene matches: 3. The CDR3 loop is CASSQGLAGGRETQYF. In nucleotides, the CDR3 is TGTGCCAGCAGCCAAGGACTAGCGGGGGGGCGCGAGACCCAGTACTTC.

This clonotype occurred a few times. This rearrangement joins TRBV15 to TRBJ2-2; no reliable D call. This CDR3 has 14 residues. In germline, CDR1 is LNHNV, CDR2 YYDKDF (reference sequence). The ends were cut back, 0 bases at V and 6 bases at J, with 8 bases in the middle. The CDR3 spells CATSRDRTAGELFF. The CDR3 bases are TGTGCCACCAGCAGAGATAGGACGGCCGGGGAGCTGTTTTTT.

This clonotype was counted a single time. V is TRBV5-1 and J is TRBJ2-5; D is uncertain. Germline CDR1 is SGHRS and CDR2 is YFSETQ. The CDR3 is 13 residues long. Trimming stripped 4 bases from V and 1 base from J, with 8 bases between. The CDR3 reads CASSLSLQETQYF. For the CDR3, the DNA is TGCGCCAGCAGCCTGAGCCTCCAAGAGACCCAGTACTTC.

The gene calls are TRBV19 and TRBJ2-3; 7 nucleotides line up with TRBD2. Germline-derived CDR1 and CDR2 are LNHDA and SQIVND (reference sequence). The CDR3 loop spans 16 amino acids. With 3 bases clipped from V and 4 bases from J, the junction kept 10 bases outside the gene matches. The CDR3 region has the DNA TGTGCCAGTAGTATGAGGCTAGCGGTTGGTCCAGATACGCAGTATTTT. Its translation: CASSMRLAVGPDTQYF. The whole variable domain, filled in from reference TRBV19 and TRBJ2-3, reads DGGITQSPKYLFRKEGQNVTLSCEQNLNHDAMYWYRQDPGQGLRLIYYSQIVNDFQKGDIAEGYSVSREKKESFPLTVTSAQKNPTAFYLCASSMRLAVGPDTQYFGPGTRLTVL.

The rearrangement links TRBV20-1 to TRBJ2-7; a possible D gene is TRBD2 (6 bases). The germline V gene has CDR1 DFQATT and CDR2 SNEGSKA (reference sequence). The CDR3 covers 14 residues. Trimming cost V 5 bases and J 0 bases, with 14 bases left between them. The CDR3 bases are TGCAGTGCTCTATACGGGGGTTCCTCCTACGAGCAGTACTTC. Its protein product is CSALYGGSSYEQYF.

The rearrangement uses TRBV20-1 and TRBJ2-3; the match to TRBD2 covers 12 bases. J lost 3 bases, V lost 3 bases, and 4 bases had no gene match. The CDR3 consists of 15 residues. In germline, CDR1 is DFQATT, CDR2 SNEGSKA (reference sequence). CDR3 loop: CSASPTSGGTDTQYF. CDR3 nucleotide sequence: TGCAGTGCTAGCCCCACTAGCGGGGGGACAGATACGCAGTATTTT.

This clonotype has more than one count but fewer than ten. The chain uses TRBV27 and TRBJ2-5, with D uncertain. CDR1 and CDR2 from the germline V gene are MNHEY and SMNVEV (reference sequence). The germline V and J ends were trimmed by 5 bases and 4 bases, with 11 bases remaining between them. The CDR3 consists of 13 residues. Here the CDR3 reads CASSPRLRETQYF. Written as DNA, the CDR3 is TGTGCCAGCAGTCCAAGACTTCGAGAGACCCAGTACTTC.

The J gene is TRBJ1-6, the V gene TRBV7-3; D may be TRBD1 (5 bases). Germline assignment: CDR1 SGHTA and CDR2 FQGTGA. This CDR3 has 14 residues. V was pared by 5 bases and J by 7 bases, with 12 bases between. The CDR3 protein is CASSPSGRNSPLHF. In nucleotides, the CDR3 is TGTGCCAGCAGCCCCTCGGGGCGAAATTCACCCCTCCACTTT. Complete variable domain (other parts from reference TRBV7-3 and TRBJ1-6): GAGVSQTPSNKVTEKGKYVELRCDPISGHTALYWYRQSLGQGPEFLIYFQGTGAADDSGLPNDRFFAVRPEGSVSTLKIQRTERGDSAVYLCASSPSGRNSPLHFGNGTRLTVT.

This clonotype was observed a few times. This chain connects TRBV29-1 to TRBJ1-3; no firm D call. V was trimmed by 7 bases and J by 0 bases, leaving 7 bases between them. The CDR3 totals 12 residues. Germline V gene sequence: CDR1 SQVTM, CDR2 ANQGSEA. The CDR3 loop reads CSGGSSGNTIYF. The CDR3, as DNA: TGCAGCGGAGGGTCCTCTGGAAACACCATATATTTT.

There are a few counts of this clonotype. The chain is built from TRBV12-3 or TRBV12-4 and TRBJ2-5, with TRBD1 matching over 7 bases. Trimming at V came to 7 bases and at J to 4 bases, leaving 6 bases not matched to a gene. The CDR3 extends over 13 amino acids. CDR3 residues: CASIKRQGETQYF. The CDR3 coding sequence is TGTGCCAGCATCAAGCGACAGGGAGAGACCCAGTACTTC.

This clonotype was seen a single time. CDR3 nucleotides: TGTGCCAGCCGTAGTGAGCAGTTCTTC. Its translation is CASRSEQFF. The rearrangement joins TRBV6-2 or TRBV6-3 to TRBJ2-1; D is undetermined. V dropped 8 bases and J dropped 9 bases, with 5 bases sitting between them. The germline V gene encodes CDR1 MNHEY and CDR2 SVGEGT. This CDR3 region has 9 residues.

There are a few counts of this clonotype. The CDR3 loop reads CASSLVPGVESNQPQHF. The CDR3 DNA reads as TGTGCCAGCAGTTTGGTCCCAGGGGTTGAGAGCAATCAGCCCCAGCATTTT. The chain links TRBV28 to TRBJ1-5; TRBD1 might be the D (6 bases). Germline-derived CDR1 and CDR2 are MDHEN and SYDVKM. The V end lost 3 bases, the J end lost 1 base, and 16 bases lay between the germline ends. CDR3 length: 17 residues.

V and J are TRBV4-2 and TRBJ2-2, with unresolved D. This CDR3 comprises 13 residues. Per germline, CDR1 LGHNA and CDR2 YNFKEQ. With 4 bases removed from V and 5 bases from J, the gap between germline ends came to 8 bases. The CDR3 region has the DNA TGTGCCAGCAGCCGTCTTGGGACCGGGGAGCTGTTTTTT. It codes for CASSRLGTGELFF.

The chain has TRBV7-2 and TRBJ2-7, with TRBD1 matching 8 bases. The CDR3 covers 17 residues. The germline V gene has CDR1 SGHTA and CDR2 FQGNSA. Germline trimming cut 5 bases from V and 2 bases from J; bases unmatched to any gene: 14. This chain's CDR3 is CASSKPTAGTGPYEQYF. The DNA of the CDR3 is TGTGCCAGCAGCAAACCCACCGCCGGGACAGGACCCTACGAGCAGTACTTC.

Only a few counts were recorded for this clonotype. The chain joins TRBV10-3 to TRBJ1-1; D not resolved. CDR3 length equals 12 residues. V lost 10 bases and J lost 1, with 10 bases in between. CDR1 ENHRY and CDR2 SYGVKD come from the germline V gene. This CDR3 is CATRTTNTEAFF. Here the CDR3 DNA reads TGTGCCACTAGAACCACGAACACTGAAGCTTTCTTT.

The chain couples TRBV4-3 to TRBJ2-2; the D call may be TRBD1 or TRBD2 (5 bases each). The CDR3 contains 16 residues. The germline V gene has CDR1 LGHNA and CDR2 YSLEER. The V gene lost 1 base and the J gene lost 3 bases, with 12 bases spanning the gap. CDR3 coding DNA: TGCGCCAGCAGCCAAGTAGCAGGGACGGACACCGGGGAGCTGTTTTTT. Encoded protein: CASSQVAGTDTGELFF.

The J gene is TRBJ2-7, the V gene TRBV30; no firm D call. CDR1 and CDR2 (germline): GTSNPN, SVGIG (reference sequence). Trimming pared 1 base from V and 4 bases from J, leaving 5 bases between. The CDR3 totals 11 residues. CDR3 DNA: TGTGCCTGGAGTGGTGCATACGAGCAGTACTTC. Its protein is CAWSGAYEQYF.

This sequence joins TRBV29-1 and TRBJ2-7; TRBD1 agrees at 7 bases. Germline V gene sequence: CDR1 SQVTM, CDR2 ANQGSEA. The length of the CDR3 is 13 residues. J was trimmed by 2 bases and V by 8 bases; bases with no gene match: 9. CDR3 sequence (DNA): TGCAGCTTCTACGGGCAGGGGGCCTACGAGCAGTACTTC. It specifies CSFYGQGAYEQYF.

The sample holds a few counts of this clonotype. The genes are TRBV12-3 or TRBV12-4 and TRBJ2-3; 8 positions match TRBD2. This CDR3 comprises 15 residues. V gave up 6 bases and J gave up 5 bases; unmatched junction bases: 10. The CDR3 sequence is CASSLSGGALDTQYF. DNA for the CDR3: TGTGCCAGCAGCCTAAGCGGGGGAGCCTTAGATACGCAGTATTTT.

J is TRBJ2-2 and V is TRBV7-3; D is possibly TRBD1 (5 bases). The CDR3 has 16 residues. Germline loops: CDR1 SGHTA, CDR2 FQGTGA. Trimming shortened V by 5 bases and J by 0 bases, and 13 bases separated the two germline ends. CDR3 sequence (DNA): TGTGCCAGCAGCCGCACGAGGACAACGAACACCGGGGAGCTGTTTTTT. Amino acid sequence: CASSRTRTTNTGELFF.

This clonotype occurred many times. The chain carries TRBV12-3 or TRBV12-4 and TRBJ2-2, with D perhaps TRBD1 (6 bases). V lost 8 bases to trimming and J lost 4 bases, with 17 bases between them. This CDR3 comprises 15 residues. The CDR3 coding sequence is TGTGCCAGCTTGGGTCACAGGGCTGCCACCGGGGAGCTGTTTTTT. This sequence encodes CASLGHRAATGELFF.

This clonotype was seen a few times. The chain has TRBV5-1 and TRBJ1-5; TRBD1 agrees at 7 bases. Germline V gene lookup returns CDR1 SGHRS and CDR2 YFSETQ. This CDR3 spans 14 amino acids. The V segment lost 4 bases and the J segment 7 bases; nucleotides outside the gene matches: 8. The chain's CDR3 is CASSKTGLGQPQHF. The CDR3 region has the DNA TGCGCCAGCAGCAAGACAGGGCTGGGCCAGCCCCAGCATTTT.

This clonotype was observed a handful of times. The genes are TRBV6-4 and TRBJ2-2; no clear D. Deletions cut 1 base from V and 6 bases from J, with 9 bases between. CDR1 is MRHNA and CDR2 is SNTAGT in the germline V gene. The CDR3 has 14 residues. In nucleotides, the CDR3 is TGTGCCAGCAGTGACTGGCTAGACTCCGGGGAGCTGTTTTTT. Its protein is CASSDWLDSGELFF.

J is TRBJ1-5 and V is TRBV12-3 or TRBV12-4; perhaps TRBD1 as D (6 bases). CDR3 length: 17 residues. V was cut by 2 bases and J by 1 base, with 15 bases left in between. CDR3 nucleotide sequence: TGTGCCAGCAGTTTATACTACGGCGGACAGAGCAATCAGCCCCAGCATTTT. It codes for CASSLYYGGQSNQPQHF.

This clonotype was found a few times. The chain is built from TRBV5-1 and TRBJ1-1; 9 positions match TRBD1. Unmatched junction bases numbered 3, after V lost 3 bases and J lost 6 bases. The germline CDR1 and CDR2 sequences are SGHRS and YFSETQ. This CDR3 has 13 residues. Written as DNA, the CDR3 is TGCGCCAGCAGCTGGGGGACAGGGTCTGAAGCTTTCTTT. Translating it yields CASSWGTGSEAFF.